This T cell receptor beta chain was recovered during a study of shared clonotypes between healthy human individuals (dated by TCRdb to about 2020). Background on the whole study: Three men and two women, aged 18 to 49 years, made up the cohort. The study deeply sequenced blood TCR repertoires of about 5 healthy adults to estimate repertoire size and the extent of clonotype sharing between individuals. To increase sequencing depth and limit assay-specific biases, TCR repertoire library preparation and sequencing were carried out by different laboratories using diverse techniques. Between about 0.94 and 8.9 billion PBMCs per donor were obtained by leukapheresis.

Donors were healthy HIV-negative adults with no recently reported acute infections or vaccinations. Only Caucasian adults living in Nashville, Tennessee, USA were represented among the donors. In the unsorted samples, 70 million to 95 million PBMCs were counted, and genomic DNA was extracted using the QIAamp DNA Blood Mini kit. After blood collection by leukapheresis, PBMCs were isolated using Ficoll-Histopaque density gradient centrifugation and then cryopreserved in the vapor phase of liquid nitrogen. This clone was found a few times. Its antigen target is currently unknown. Base qualities are not at hand, and no much larger clone is one base apart. Other DNA sequences in the sample encode the same CDR3. The germline V gene (reference sequence) yields LNHDA for CDR1 and SQIVND for CDR2. The CDR3 holds 14 amino acids from the cysteine to the phenylalanine. Only the CDR3 portion is preserved as DNA: 42 bases, with reading frame beginning at the first base. V is shortened by 3 bases, J by 0 bases, and the region joining them spans 9 bases.

Using the deep immunoSEQ assay, TCR CDR3 regions were amplified from genomic DNA by multiplex PCR. For each cell subset, the extracted genomic DNA was distributed evenly across all wells of several immunoSEQ 96-well plates, and each plate served as one replicate. Each replicate PCR for unsorted PBMC received 300 to 350 ng genomic DNA, equal to approximately 29,000 T cell genomes. Ten immunoSEQ deep assay plates were used to sequence unsorted PBMC genomic DNA. The purified libraries were quantified using a Qubit 3.0 fluorometer, sized with a Bioanalyzer 2100, and then quantified again using the KAPA Library Quantification kit. Every immunoSEQ 96-well plate was sequenced on a separate single-read 150-cycle Illumina NextSeq 550 flow cell. Processing in the source paper ran as follows. The immunoSEQ output contained only junctional sequences without quality scores, so filtering could not match that applied to full-length reads. To assign V/J genes and CDR3, sequences were annotated using PyIR, a Python wrapper for IgBLAST v1.9, with IMGT germline references. Reads with weak V/J assignments (E-value above 1e-6), missing CDR3, stop codons, out-of-frame junctions, or ambiguous translated residues were removed. V3J clonotypes were defined as sequences sharing an identical inferred V gene, J gene, and CDR3 amino acid sequence. Percentage overlap between repertoires was calculated by dividing the number of shared unique clonotypes by the size of the smaller repertoire. RTK rarefaction, the Chao1 estimator, and Recon v2.1 estimates of unobserved clonotypes were used to assess repertoire richness. In its TCRdb copy, this immuneACCESS table keeps in-frame sequences only and misses some clones. Where compared with another copy, unresolved V genes explain less than half of these, and the others have no known cause. V, J and clone size derive from that table, while D and trimming were established from the DNA sequence. A total of about 490,000 clones appear in this sample, around 80% of them only once. Approximately 12% of the sample is in the top ten clones.

General findings and caveats noted by the study authors: Pairwise subsampling led to the expectation that sequencing depth would affect the degree of clonotype sharing among donors. Sampling was restricted to blood, and TCR repertoires in tissue are likely to differ from TCR repertoires in blood. The small number of donors limited the genetic and exposure-history diversity represented.

The TCR sequence derives from a woman between 35 and 50 years old in good health. Some clones in this sample may be carry-over from other donors' samples. The chain couples TRBV19 to TRBJ2-7, with no D gene named confidently. Sequences were obtained from PBMCs. The nucleotide sequence is given as TGTGCCAGTAGTATTCCCGGCCTCTCCTACGAGCAGTACTTC. It specifies CASSIPGLSYEQYF.